This TCR beta chain comes out of a study of blood T cells in healthy people across ages. Points from the study as a whole: The CMV status of each donor remained undetermined, and this could have confounded shifts in expanded clonotypes. Unsorted PBMCs ruled out conclusive naive versus antigen-experienced comparison.

The table lists this clonotype with a few counts. As yet, its antigen is unknown. The germline gives CDR1 SGHTA, CDR2 FQGNSA. The CDR3 runs 17 residues. Every sample had a minimum of 6 million PBMCs isolated. A minimum of 6 micrograms of total RNA was extracted per sample. A J-beta primer mix and a sample-barcoded 5' primer were used in a second PCR of roughly 6 to 11 cycles. Each CDR3 protein is one row after TCRdb ran MiXCR on the 5' RACE reads. The data hold 450,000 to 700,000 distinct CDR3 sequences, with roughly a quarter observed a single time. The chain combines TRBV7-2 with TRBJ2-5; TRBD1 matches at 12 bases. The J call may not be correct, given that the DNA end is closer to TRBJ2-1. Sample: blood. The sequence was obtained from a woman between 65 and 79 years old in good health. CDR3 in amino acids: CASSLAGTGGQGNEQFF. CDR3 bases: TGTGCCAGCAGCTTAGCTGGGACAGGGGGCCAGGGGAATGAGCAGTTCTTC.